This section outlines one T cell receptor beta chain sequence together with its context. The data are from a study of blood T cell repertoires in COVID-19. TCRdb's table, derived via immunoSEQ multiplex PCR, lists solely in-frame clones and lacks some. The data contain about 260,000 clones, 80% to 90% of them singletons. Patients of the Seattle cohort, enrolled during active infection, were followed longitudinally. Germline loops: CDR1 SEHNR, CDR2 FQNEAQ (reference sequence). The CDR3 is 14 residues long. V lost 6 bases to trimming and J lost 0 bases, with 9 bases between them. The source is a woman aged 70-85 years with COVID-19, enrolled during active disease. Sequenced material: peripheral blood. The V call is TRBV7-9, the J call TRBJ2-4, with unresolved D. CDR3 sequence reads: CASSPSLAKNIQYF. The CDR3 nucleotides are TGTGCCAGCAGTCCCAGTCTAGCCAAAAACATTCAGTACTTC.